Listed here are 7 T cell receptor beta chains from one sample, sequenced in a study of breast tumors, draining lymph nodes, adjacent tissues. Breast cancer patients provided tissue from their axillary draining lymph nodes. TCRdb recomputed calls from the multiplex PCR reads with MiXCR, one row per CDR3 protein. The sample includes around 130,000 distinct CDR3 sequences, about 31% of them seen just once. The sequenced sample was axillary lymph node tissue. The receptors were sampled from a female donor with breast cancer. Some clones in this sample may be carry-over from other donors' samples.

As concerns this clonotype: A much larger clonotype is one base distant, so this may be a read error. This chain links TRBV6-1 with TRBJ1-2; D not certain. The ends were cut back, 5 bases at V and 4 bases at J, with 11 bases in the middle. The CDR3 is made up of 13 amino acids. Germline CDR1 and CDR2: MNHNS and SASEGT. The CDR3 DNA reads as TGTGCCAGCAGTCAGAGACAAACCTATGGCTACACCTTC. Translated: CASSQRQTYGYTF.

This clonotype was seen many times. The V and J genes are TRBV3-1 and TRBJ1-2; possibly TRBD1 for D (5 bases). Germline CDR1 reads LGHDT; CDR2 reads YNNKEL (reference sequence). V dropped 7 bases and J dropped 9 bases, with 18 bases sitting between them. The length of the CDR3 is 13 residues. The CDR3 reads CASMLQGADSYTF. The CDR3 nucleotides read TGTGCCAGCATGTTGCAGGGCGCTGATAGCTACACCTTC. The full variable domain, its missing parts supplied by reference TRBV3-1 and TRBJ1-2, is DTAVSQTPKYLVTQMGNDKSIKCEQNLGHDTMYWYKQDSKKFLKIMFSYNNKELIINETVPNRFSPKSPDKAHLNLHINSLELGDSAVYFCASMLQGADSYTFGSGTRLTVV.

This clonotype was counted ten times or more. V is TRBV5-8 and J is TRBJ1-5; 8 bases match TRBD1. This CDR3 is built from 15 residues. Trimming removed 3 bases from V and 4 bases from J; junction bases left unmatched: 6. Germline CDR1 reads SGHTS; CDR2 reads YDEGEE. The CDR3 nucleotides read TGTGCCAGCAGCTGGACAGGGAAAGGAAATCAGCCCCAGCATTTT. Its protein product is CASSWTGKGNQPQHF.

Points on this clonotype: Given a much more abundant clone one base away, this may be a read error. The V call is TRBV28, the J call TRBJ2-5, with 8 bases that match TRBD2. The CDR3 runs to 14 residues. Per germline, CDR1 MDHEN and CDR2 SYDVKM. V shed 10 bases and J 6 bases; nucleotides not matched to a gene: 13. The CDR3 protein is CANSSGGAVKTQYF. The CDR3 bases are TGTGCCAACAGCTCCGGGGGGGCGGTAAAGACCCAGTACTTC.

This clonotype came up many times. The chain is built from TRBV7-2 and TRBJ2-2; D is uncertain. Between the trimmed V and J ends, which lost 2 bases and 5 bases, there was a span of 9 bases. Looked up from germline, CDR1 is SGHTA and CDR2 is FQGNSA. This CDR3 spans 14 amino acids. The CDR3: CASSLSLQTGELFF. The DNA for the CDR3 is TGTGCCAGCAGCTTATCGTTACAGACCGGGGAGCTGTTTTTT. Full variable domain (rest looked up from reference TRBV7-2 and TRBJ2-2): GAGVSQSPSNKVTEKGKDVELRCDPISGHTALYWYRQSLGQGLEFLIYFQGNSAPDKSGLPSDRFSAERTGGSVSTLTIQRTQQEDSAVYLCASSLSLQTGELFFGEGSRLTVL.

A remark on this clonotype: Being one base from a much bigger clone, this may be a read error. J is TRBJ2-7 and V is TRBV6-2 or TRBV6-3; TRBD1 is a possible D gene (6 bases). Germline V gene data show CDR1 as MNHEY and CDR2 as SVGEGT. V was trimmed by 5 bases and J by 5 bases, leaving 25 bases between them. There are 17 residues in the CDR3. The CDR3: CASSTDTQGSFAHEQYV. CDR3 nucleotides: TGTGCCAGCAGTACCGATACACAGGGCTCTTTTGCCCACGAGCAGTACGTC.

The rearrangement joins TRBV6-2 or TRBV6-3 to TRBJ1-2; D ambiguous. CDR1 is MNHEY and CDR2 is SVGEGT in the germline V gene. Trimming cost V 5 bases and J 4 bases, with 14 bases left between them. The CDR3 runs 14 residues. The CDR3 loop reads CASSHGPSIYGYTF. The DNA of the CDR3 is TGTGCCAGCAGTCACGGCCCCTCTATCTATGGCTACACCTTC.